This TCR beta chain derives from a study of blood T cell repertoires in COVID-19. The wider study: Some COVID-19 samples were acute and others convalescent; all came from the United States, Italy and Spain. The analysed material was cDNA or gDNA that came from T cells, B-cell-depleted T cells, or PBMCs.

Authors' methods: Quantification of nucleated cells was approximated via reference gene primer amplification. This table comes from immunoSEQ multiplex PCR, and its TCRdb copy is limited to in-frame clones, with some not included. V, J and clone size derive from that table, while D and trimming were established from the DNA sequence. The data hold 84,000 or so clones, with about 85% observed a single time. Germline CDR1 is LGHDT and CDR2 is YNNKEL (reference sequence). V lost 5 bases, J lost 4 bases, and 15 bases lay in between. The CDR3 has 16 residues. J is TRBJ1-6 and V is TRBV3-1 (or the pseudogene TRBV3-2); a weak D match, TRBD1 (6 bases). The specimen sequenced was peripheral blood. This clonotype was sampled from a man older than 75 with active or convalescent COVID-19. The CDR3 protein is CASSKTGQRYNSPLHF. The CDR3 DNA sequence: TGTGCCAGCAGCAAAACCGGACAGAGGTATAATTCACCCCTCCACTTT.